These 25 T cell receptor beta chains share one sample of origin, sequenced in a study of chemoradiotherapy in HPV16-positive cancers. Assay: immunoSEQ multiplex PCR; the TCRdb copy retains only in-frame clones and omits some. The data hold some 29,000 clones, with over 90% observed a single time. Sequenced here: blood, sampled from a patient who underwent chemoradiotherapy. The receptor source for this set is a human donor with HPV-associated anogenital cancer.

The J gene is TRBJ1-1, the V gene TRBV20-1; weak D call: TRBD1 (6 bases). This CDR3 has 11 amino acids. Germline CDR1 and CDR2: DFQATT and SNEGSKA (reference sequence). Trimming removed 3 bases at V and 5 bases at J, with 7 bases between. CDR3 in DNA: TGCAGTGCTAGGGGGGCGACTGAAGCTTTCTTT. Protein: CSARGATEAFF.

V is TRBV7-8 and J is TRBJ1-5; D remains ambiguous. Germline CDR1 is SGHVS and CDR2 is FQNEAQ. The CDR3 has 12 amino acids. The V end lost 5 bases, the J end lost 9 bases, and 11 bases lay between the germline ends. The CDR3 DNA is TGTGCCAGCAGCCCCCGTGAGAGGCCCCAGCATTTT. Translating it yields CASSPRERPQHF.

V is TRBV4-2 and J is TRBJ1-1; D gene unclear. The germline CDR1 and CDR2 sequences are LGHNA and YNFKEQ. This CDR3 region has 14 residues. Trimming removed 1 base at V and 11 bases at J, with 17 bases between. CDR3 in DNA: TGTGCCAGCAGCCAAGTCGGGTCACTCCTTCCTGCTTTCTTT. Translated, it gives CASSQVGSLLPAFF.

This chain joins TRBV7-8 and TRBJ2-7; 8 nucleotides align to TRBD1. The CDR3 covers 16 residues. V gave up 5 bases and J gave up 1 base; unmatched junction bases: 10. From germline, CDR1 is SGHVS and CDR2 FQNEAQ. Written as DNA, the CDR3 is TGTGCCAGCAGCCCACGAAGGACAGGGTATTCCTACGAGCAGTACTTC. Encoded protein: CASSPRRTGYSYEQYF.

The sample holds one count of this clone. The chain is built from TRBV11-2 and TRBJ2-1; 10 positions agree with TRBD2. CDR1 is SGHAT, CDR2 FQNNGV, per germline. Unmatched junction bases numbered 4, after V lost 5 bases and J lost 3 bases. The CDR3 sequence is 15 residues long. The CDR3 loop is CASSISGRDYNEQFF. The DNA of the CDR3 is TGTGCCAGCAGCATAAGCGGGAGGGACTACAATGAGCAGTTCTTC. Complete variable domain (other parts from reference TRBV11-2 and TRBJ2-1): EAGVAQSPRYKIIEKRQSVAFWCNPISGHATLYWYQQILGQGPKLLIQFQNNGVVDDSQLPKDRFSAERLKGVDSTLKIQPAKLEDSAVYLCASSISGRDYNEQFFGPGTRLTVL.

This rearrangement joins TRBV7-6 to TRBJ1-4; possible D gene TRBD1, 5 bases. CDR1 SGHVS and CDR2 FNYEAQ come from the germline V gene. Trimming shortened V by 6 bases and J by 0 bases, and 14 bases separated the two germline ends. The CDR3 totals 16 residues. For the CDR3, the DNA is TGTGCCAGCAGTCCTTTGCCGGGGGCAACTAATGAAAAACTGTTTTTT. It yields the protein CASSPLPGATNEKLFF.

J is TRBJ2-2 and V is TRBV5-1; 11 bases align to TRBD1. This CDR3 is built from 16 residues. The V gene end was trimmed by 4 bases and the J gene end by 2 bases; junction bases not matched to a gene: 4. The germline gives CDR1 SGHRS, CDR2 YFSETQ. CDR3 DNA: TGCGCCAGCAGCCCGGGACAGGGGGGAAACACCGGGGAGCTGTTTTTT. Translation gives CASSPGQGGNTGELFF.

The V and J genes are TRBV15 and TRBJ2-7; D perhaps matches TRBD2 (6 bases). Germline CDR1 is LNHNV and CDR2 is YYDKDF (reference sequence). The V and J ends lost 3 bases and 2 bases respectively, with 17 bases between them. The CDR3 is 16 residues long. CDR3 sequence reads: CATSSTSRGAAYEQYF. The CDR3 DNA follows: TGTGCCACCAGCAGCACCTCTCGCGGGGCGGCCTACGAGCAGTACTTC.

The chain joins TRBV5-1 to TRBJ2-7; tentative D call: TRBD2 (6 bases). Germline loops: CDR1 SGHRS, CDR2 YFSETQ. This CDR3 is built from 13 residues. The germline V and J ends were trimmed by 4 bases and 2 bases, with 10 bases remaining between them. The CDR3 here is CASSPGVTYEQYF. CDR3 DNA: TGCGCCAGCAGCCCGGGGGTAACCTACGAGCAGTACTTC.

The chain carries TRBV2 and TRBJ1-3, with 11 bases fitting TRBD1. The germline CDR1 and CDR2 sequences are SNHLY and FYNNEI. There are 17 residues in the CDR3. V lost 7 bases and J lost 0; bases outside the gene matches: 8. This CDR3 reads CASKGQGARSSGNTIYF. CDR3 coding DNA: TGTGCCAGCAAAGGACAGGGGGCCCGCTCCTCTGGAAACACCATATATTTT.

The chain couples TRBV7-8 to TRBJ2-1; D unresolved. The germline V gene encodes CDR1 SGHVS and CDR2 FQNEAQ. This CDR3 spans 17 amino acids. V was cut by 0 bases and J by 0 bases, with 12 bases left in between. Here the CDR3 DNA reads TGTGCCAGCAGCTTAGCCCGCCAGGTAAGCTCCTACAATGAGCAGTTCTTC. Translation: CASSLARQVSSYNEQFF.

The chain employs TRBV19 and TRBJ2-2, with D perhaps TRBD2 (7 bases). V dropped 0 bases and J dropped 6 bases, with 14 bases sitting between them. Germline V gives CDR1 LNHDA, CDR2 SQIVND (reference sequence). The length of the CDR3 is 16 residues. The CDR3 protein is CASSIDLGGAAGELFF. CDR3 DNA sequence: TGTGCCAGTAGTATAGACCTTGGGGGGGCTGCCGGGGAGCTGTTTTTT.

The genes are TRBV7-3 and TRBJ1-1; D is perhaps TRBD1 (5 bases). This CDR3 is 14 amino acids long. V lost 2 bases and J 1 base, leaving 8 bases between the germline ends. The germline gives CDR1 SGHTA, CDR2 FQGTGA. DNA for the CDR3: TGTGCCAGCAGCTTAGGACAAACGAACACTGAAGCTTTCTTT. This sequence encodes CASSLGQTNTEAFF.

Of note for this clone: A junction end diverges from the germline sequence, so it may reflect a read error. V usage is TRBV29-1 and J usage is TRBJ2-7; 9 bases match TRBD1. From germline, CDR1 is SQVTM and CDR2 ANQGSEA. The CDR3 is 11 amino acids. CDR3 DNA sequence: TGCAGCGTTGAGATCCGGGACAGGGATATCTTC. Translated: CSVEIRDRDIF.

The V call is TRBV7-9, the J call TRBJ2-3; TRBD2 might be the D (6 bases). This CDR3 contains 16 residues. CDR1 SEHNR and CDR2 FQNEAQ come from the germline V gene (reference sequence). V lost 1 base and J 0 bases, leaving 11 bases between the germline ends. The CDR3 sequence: CASSLEGGLSTDTQYF. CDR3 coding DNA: TGTGCCAGCAGCTTAGAAGGAGGGCTCAGCACAGATACGCAGTATTTT.

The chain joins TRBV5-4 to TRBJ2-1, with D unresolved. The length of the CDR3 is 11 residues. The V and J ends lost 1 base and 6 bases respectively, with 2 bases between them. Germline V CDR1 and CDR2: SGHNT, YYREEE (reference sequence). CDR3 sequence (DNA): TGTGCCAGCAGCTTGAGCAATGAGCAGTTCTTC. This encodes CASSLSNEQFF. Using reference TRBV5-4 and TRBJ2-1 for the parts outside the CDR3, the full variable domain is ETGVTQSPTHLIKTRGQQVTLRCSSQSGHNTVSWYQQALGQGPQFIFQYYREEENGRGNFPPRFSGLQFPNYSSELNVNALELDDSALYLCASSLSNEQFFGPGTRLTVL.

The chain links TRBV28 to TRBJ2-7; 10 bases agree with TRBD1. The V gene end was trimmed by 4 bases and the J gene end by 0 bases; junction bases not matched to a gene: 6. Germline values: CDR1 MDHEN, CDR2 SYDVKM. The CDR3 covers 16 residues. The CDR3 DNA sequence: TGTGCCAGCAGTTCCTGGGGACAGGGGAGCTCCTACGAGCAGTACTTC. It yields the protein CASSSWGQGSSYEQYF.

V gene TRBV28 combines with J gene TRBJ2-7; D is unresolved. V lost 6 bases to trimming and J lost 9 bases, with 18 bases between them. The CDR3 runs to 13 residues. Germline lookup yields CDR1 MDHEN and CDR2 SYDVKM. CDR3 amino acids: CASRFPGVFRQYF. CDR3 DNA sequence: TGTGCCAGCAGATTTCCCGGAGTCTTCCGGCAGTACTTC. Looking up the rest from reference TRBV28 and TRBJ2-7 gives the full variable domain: DVKVTQSSRYLVKRTGEKVFLECVQDMDHENMFWYRQDPGLGLRLIYFSYDVKMKEKGDIPEGYSVSREKKERFSLILESASTNQTSMYLCASRFPGVFRQYFGPGTRLTVT.

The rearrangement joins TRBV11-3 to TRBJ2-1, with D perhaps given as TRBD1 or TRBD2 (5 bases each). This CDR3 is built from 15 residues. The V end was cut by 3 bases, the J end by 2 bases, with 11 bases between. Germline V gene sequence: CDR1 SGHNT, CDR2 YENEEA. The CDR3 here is CASSFRQGPYNEQFF. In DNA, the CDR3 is TGTGCCAGCAGCTTTCGGCAGGGACCCTACAATGAGCAGTTCTTC.

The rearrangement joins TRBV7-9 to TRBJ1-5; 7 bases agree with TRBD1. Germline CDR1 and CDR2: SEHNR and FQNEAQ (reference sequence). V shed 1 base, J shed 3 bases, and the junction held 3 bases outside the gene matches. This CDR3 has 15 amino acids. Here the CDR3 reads CASSLGQGFNQPQHF. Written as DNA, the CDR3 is TGTGCCAGCAGCTTAGGACAGGGATTCAATCAGCCCCAGCATTTT.

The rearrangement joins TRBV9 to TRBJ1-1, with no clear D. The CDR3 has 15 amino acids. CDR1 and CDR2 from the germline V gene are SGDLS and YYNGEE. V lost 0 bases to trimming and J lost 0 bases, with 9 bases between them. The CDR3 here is CASSVVADLNTEAFF. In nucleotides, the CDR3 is TGTGCCAGCAGCGTAGTAGCAGACTTGAACACTGAAGCTTTCTTT.

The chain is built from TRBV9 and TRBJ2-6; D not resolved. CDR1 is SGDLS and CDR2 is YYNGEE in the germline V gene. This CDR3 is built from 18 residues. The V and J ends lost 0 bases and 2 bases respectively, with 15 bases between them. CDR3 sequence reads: CASSVGIRGNPGANVLTF. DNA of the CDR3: TGTGCCAGCAGCGTAGGAATTCGAGGTAATCCTGGGGCCAACGTCCTGACTTTC.

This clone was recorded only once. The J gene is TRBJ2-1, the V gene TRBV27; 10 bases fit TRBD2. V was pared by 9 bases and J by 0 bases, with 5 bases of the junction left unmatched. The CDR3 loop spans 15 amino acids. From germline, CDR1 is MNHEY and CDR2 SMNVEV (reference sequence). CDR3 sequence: CASRSGGSSYNEQFF. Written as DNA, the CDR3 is TGTGCCAGTCGTAGCGGGGGGAGCTCCTACAATGAGCAGTTCTTC.

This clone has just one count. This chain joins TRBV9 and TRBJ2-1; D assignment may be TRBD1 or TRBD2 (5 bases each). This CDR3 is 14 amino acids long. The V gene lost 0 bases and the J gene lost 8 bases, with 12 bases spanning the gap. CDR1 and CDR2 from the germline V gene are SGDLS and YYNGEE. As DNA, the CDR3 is TGTGCCAGCAGCGTAGGACACCGAGGGGATGAGCAGTTCTTC. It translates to CASSVGHRGDEQFF.

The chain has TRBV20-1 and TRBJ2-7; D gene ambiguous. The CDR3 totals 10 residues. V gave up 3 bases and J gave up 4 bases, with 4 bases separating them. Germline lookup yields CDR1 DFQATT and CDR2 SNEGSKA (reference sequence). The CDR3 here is CSASKYEQYF. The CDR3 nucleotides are TGCAGTGCTAGTAAGTACGAGCAGTACTTC.